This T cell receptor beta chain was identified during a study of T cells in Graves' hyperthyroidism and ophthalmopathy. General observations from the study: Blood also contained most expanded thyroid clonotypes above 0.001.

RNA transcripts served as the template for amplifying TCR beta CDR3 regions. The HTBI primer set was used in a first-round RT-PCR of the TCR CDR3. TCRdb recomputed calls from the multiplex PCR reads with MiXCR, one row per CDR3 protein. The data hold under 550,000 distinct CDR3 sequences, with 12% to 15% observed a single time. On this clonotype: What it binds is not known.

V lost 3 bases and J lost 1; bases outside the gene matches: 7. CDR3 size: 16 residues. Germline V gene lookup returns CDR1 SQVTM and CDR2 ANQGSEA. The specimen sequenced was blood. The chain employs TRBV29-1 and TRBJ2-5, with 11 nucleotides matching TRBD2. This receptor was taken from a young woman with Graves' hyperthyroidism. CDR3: CSVDLATSGSQETQYF. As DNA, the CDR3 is TGCAGCGTTGACCTGGCTACTAGCGGGAGCCAAGAGACCCAGTACTTC.